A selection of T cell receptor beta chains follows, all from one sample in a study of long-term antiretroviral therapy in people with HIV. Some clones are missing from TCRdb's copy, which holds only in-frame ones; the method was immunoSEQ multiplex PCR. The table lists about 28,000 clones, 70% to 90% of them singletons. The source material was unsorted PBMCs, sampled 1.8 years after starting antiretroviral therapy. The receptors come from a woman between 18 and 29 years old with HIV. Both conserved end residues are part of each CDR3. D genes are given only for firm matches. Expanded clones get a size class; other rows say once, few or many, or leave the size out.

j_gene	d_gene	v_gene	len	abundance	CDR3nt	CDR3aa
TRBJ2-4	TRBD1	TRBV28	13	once	TGTGCCAGCAGTCCATGGACAGGTTGGTCCCAGTACTTC	CASSPWTGWSQYF
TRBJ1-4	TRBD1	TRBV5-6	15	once	TGTGCCAGCAGCGGTCCGGGACAGGGGCTCGAAAAACTGTTTTTT	CASSGPGQGLEKLFF
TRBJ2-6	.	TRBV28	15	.	TGTGCCAGCAGCATCAGGGTGCACGGGGCCAACGTCCTGACTTTC	CASSIRVHGANVLTF
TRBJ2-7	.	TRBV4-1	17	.	TGCGCCAGCAGCCAAGAACCCGGCAGGGAATGGGCCTACGAGCAGTACTTC	CASSQEPGREWAYEQYF
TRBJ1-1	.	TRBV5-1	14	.	TGCGCCAGCAGCTCAGGACAGTGGGACACTGAAGCTTTCTTT	CASSSGQWDTEAFF
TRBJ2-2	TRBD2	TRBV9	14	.	TGTGCCAGCAGCGTAGACCCGGGGGGCGGGGAGCTGTTTTTT	CASSVDPGGGELFF
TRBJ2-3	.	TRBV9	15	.	TGTGCCAGCAGCGTTAGCGGAGCTGAGGCAGATACGCAGTATTTT	CASSVSGAEADTQYF
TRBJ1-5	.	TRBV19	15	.	TGTGCCAGTAGTATAAAGAGAGGGCGGCAGCAGCCCCAGCATTTT	CASSIKRGRQQPQHF
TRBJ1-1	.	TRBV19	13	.	TGTGCCAGTAGTAATGCCCGGGGCACTGAAGCTTTCTTT	CASSNARGTEAFF
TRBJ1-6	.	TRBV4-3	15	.	TGCGCCAGCAGCCAAGATTTCGCGCCGGATTCACCCCTCCACTTT	CASSQDFAPDSPLHF
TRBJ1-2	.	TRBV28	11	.	TGTGCCAGCAGTTTCCTGGGCACCTACACCTTC	CASSFLGTYTF
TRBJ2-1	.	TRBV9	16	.	TGTGCCAGCAGCGTAGAAGGAACAAGGGCTCACAATGAGCAGTTCTTC	CASSVEGTRAHNEQFF
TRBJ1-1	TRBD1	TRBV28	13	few	TGTGCCAGTAACACAGGGGGAGGCACTGAAGCTTTCTTT	CASNTGGGTEAFF
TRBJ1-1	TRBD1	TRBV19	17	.	TGTGCCAGTAGTATTGGGACAGGGGATTTTGTGAACACTGAAGCTTTCTTT	CASSIGTGDFVNTEAFF
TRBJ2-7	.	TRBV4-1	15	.	TGCGCCAGCAGCCCCTCCGGCCAGGGCACCTACGAGCAGTACTTC	CASSPSGQGTYEQYF
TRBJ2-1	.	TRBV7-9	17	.	TGTGCCAGCAGCCCCCCCCGGCTTTCGAGCTCCTACAATGAGCAGTTCTTC	CASSPPRLSSSYNEQFF
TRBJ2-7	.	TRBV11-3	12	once	TGTGCCAGCAGCTTAGATCTATCCGAGCAGTACTTC	CASSLDLSEQYF
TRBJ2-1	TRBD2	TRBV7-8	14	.	TGTGCCAGCACCCTAGCGGGAGCCTACAATGAGCAGTTCTTC	CASTLAGAYNEQFF
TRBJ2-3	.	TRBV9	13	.	TGTGCCAGCAGCGTAGGGGGACCAGATACGCAGTATTTT	CASSVGGPDTQYF
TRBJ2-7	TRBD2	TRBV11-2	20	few	TGTGCCAGCAGCTTAGATCATTTCAGAACTAGCGGGAGGGCTTGGTACGAGCAGTACTTC	CASSLDHFRTSGRAWYEQYF
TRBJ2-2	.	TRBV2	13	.	TGTGCCAGCACGTCCGCGAACACCGGGGAGCTGTTTTTT	CASTSANTGELFF
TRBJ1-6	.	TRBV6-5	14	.	TGTGCCAGCAGTTATGACCAAGGAGATTCACCCCTCCACTTT	CASSYDQGDSPLHF
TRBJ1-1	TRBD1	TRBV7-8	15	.	TGTGCCAGCAGCTTAGGGAGGGGGCGAGGAACTGAAGCTTTCTTT	CASSLGRGRGTEAFF
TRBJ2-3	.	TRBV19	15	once	TGTGCCAGTAGTATAGGAGAGCGAGGCACAGATACGCAGTATTTT	CASSIGERGTDTQYF
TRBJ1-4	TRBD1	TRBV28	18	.	TGTGCCAGCACCCGACAGGGCGCACTCCGGGGGGCTAATGAAAAACTGTTTTTT	CASTRQGALRGANEKLFF
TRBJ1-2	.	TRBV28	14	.	TGTGCCAGCAGTTTAATCGGGCAGTACTATGGCTACACCTTC	CASSLIGQYYGYTF
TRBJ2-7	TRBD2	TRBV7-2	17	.	TGTGCCAGCAGCTTATCTCACGGTAGCGGGAATCTCTACGAGCAGTACTTC	CASSLSHGSGNLYEQYF
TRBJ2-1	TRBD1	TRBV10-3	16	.	TGTGCCATCAGTGGGCGGTCCGGGACAGGGGACAATGAGCAGTTCTTC	CAISGRSGTGDNEQFF
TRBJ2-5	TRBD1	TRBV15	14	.	TGTGCCACCAGGGACGACAGGGAAAGCTTGCGCCAGTACTTC	CATRDDRESLRQYF
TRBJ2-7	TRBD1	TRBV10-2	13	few	TGCGCCAGCGGACAGGGAAGTGGTTACGAGCAGTACTTC	CASGQGSGYEQYF
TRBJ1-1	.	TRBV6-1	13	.	TGTGCCAGCAGTGATCAGGGTTATACTGAAGCTTTCTTT	CASSDQGYTEAFF
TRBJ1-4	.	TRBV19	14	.	TGTGCCAGTAGTATAGTGAAGAGGGGACAATTACTGTTTTTT	CASSIVKRGQLLFF
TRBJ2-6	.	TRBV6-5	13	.	TGTGCCAGCAGTTCCCCTGGGGCCAACGTCCTGACTTTC	CASSSPGANVLTF
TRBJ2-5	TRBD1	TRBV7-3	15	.	TGTGCCAGCAGCTTATCAGGGGGCGCTCGAGAGACCCAGTACTTC	CASSLSGGARETQYF
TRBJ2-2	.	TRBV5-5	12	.	TGTGCCAGCAGATTTGGCACCGGGGAGCTGTTTTTT	CASRFGTGELFF
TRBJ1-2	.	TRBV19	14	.	TGTGCCAGTAGTATTGAGGGTACTAACTATGGCTACACCTTC	CASSIEGTNYGYTF
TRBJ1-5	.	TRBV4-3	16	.	TGCGCCAGCAGCCAAGATAGAATGGGGCGGGGTCAGCCCCAGCATTTT	CASSQDRMGRGQPQHF
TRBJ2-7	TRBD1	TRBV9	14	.	TGTGCCAGCAGCGTAGGGGACAGATCCTACGAGCAGTACTTC	CASSVGDRSYEQYF
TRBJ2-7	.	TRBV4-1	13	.	TGCGCCAGCAGTCGCCTGAGCACCTACGAGCAGTACTTC	CASSRLSTYEQYF
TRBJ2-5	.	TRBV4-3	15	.	TGCGCCAGCAGCCAAGATGCCCTTGCCGGTGGAGCCCAGTACTTC	CASSQDALAGGAQYF
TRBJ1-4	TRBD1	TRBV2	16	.	TGTGCCAGCAGTGTGGGTTTGGGGACAGCTAATGAAAAACTGTTTTTT	CASSVGLGTANEKLFF
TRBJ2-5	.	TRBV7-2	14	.	TGTGCCAGCAGCCCGGACGGACTTAGGGGGATCCAGTACTTC	CASSPDGLRGIQYF
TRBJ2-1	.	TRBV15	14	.	TGTGCCACCAGCAGACCCGGAGCGAACAATGAGCAGTTCTTC	CATSRPGANNEQFF
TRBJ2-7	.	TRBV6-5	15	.	TGTGCCAGCAGTTACCTAGCGCGCCCTAGGGACGAGCAGTACTTC	CASSYLARPRDEQYF
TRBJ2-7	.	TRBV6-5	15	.	TGTGCCAGCAGTTCCGGCGTAGGGTGGGTCTACGAGCAGTACTTC	CASSSGVGWVYEQYF
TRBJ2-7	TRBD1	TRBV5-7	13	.	TGTGCCAGCAGAATGGGACAGGCTAACGAGCAGTACTTC	CASRMGQANEQYF
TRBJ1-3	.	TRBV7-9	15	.	TGTGCCAGCGCTGAGGACGTCCCTTCTGGAAACACCATATATTTT	CASAEDVPSGNTIYF
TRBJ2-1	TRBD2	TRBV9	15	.	TGTGCCAGCAGCGTTCTAGCGGGAGGTTCCGATGAGCAGTTCTTC	CASSVLAGGSDEQFF
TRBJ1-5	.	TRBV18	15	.	TGTGCCAGCTCACCGGGGGGATCGGGCAATCAGCCCCAGCATTTT	CASSPGGSGNQPQHF
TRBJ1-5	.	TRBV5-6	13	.	TGTGCCAGCAGCGAGGACCCGAATCAGCCCCAGCATTTT	CASSEDPNQPQHF
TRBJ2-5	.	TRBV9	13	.	TGTGCCAGCAGCGTAGACCAGGCGGGGACCCAGTACTTC	CASSVDQAGTQYF